This TCR beta chain derives from a study of human T cells and chemical hapten exposure. Overall study findings and caveats: Significantly more large CDR3 similarity clusters arose among expanded TCRs than among controls.

V gave up 2 bases and J gave up 0 bases, with 22 bases separating them. The CDR3 spans 18 residues. CDR1 and CDR2 from the germline V gene are DFQATT and SNEGSKA (reference sequence). The time point here: pre-sensitization, week 0. The treatment here: therapeutic diphenylcyclopropenone sensitization with weekly scalp DPC. It was the library that attached unique molecular identifiers to individual cDNA molecules. TCRdb reanalysed the RACE reads using MiXCR and keeps one entry per CDR3 protein. The table lists around 300,000 distinct CDR3 sequences, roughly 6% of them singletons. Comment on this clonotype: What it binds is unknown.

The rearrangement uses TRBV20-1 and TRBJ1-1; tentative D call: TRBD1 (5 bases). Material: whole blood, obtained in connection with sensitization to the hapten diphenylcyclopropenone (DPC). The TCR sequence derives from a young woman with alopecia areata. Some clones in this sample may be carry-over from other donors' samples. The chain's CDR3 is CSARSPSGGRQMNTEAFF. The DNA for the CDR3 is TGCAGTGCTAGATCTCCAAGCGGGGGTAGACAGATGAACACTGAAGCTTTCTTT.